The following is a T cell receptor (beta chain) sequence with its context. This sample stems from a study of T-cell memory formation after mild COVID-19. TCRdb ran MiXCR on the 5' RACE reads and lists one entry per CDR3 protein. The sample has hundreds of thousands of distinct CDR3 sequences; about a fifth are singletons. Trimming removed 0 bases from V and 2 bases from J; junction bases left unmatched: 2. The CDR3 contains 15 residues. Sequenced material: PBMCs or a T cell subset sorted from them (not recorded which). The origin of this receptor is an adult woman who had mild COVID-19 (a few samples of this study predate the infection). Cell type and time point are not known. The chain carries TRBV12-3 or TRBV12-4 and TRBJ1-2; TRBD1 aligns across 8 bases. Written as DNA, the CDR3 is TGTGCCAGCAGTTTAGCGGACAGGGCGAACTATGGCTACACCTTC. Its translation is CASSLADRANYGYTF.